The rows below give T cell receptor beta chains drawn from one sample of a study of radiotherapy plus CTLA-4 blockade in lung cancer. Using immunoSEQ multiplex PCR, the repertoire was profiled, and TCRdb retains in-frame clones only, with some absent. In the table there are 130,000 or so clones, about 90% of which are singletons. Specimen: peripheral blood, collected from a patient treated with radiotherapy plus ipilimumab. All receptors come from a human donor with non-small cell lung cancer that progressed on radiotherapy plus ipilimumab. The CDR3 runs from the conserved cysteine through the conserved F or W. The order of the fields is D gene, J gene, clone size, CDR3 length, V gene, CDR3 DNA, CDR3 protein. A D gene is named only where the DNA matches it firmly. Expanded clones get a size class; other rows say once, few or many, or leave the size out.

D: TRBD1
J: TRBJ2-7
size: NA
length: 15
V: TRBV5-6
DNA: TGTGCCAGCAGTTACGCGATGGGGACAGGGAGGGAGCAGTACTTC
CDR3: CASSYAMGTGREQYF

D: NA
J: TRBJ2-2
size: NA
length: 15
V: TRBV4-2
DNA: TGTGCCAGCAGCCAAGGCCCCAGAGACACCGGGGAGCTGTTTTTT
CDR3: CASSQGPRDTGELFF

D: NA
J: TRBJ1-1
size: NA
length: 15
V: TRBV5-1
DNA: TGCGCCAGCAGCCCGGGACTCTTTCAGAACACTGAAGCTTTCTTT
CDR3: CASSPGLFQNTEAFF

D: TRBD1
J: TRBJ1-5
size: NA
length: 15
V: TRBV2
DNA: TGTGCCAGCAGTGAAGGGACAGGGAGGGGTCAGCCCCAGCATTTT
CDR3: CASSEGTGRGQPQHF

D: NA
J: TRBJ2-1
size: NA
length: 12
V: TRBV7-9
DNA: TGTGCCAGCAGCTTAAGGGACAATGAGCAGTTCTTC
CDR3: CASSLRDNEQFF

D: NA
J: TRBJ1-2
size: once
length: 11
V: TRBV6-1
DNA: TGTGCCAGCAAACAGGAAAATGGCTACACCTTC
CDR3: CASKQENGYTF

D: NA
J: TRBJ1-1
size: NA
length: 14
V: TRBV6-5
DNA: TGTGCCAGCAGTTACTCTTTGGGGGCCACTGAAGCTTTCTTT
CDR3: CASSYSLGATEAFF

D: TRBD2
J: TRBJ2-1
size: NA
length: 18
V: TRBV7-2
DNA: TGTGCCAGCAGCTTATGGAGCGGGACCTCTTTTTCCTACAATGAGCAGTTCTTC
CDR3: CASSLWSGTSFSYNEQFF

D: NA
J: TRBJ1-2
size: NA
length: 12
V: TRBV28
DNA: TGTGCCAGCAGTTTCCCGAACTATGGCTACACCTTC
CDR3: CASSFPNYGYTF

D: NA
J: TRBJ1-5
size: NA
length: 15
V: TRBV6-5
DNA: TGTGCCAGCAGAATATCAACAGAGAGCAATCAGCCCCAGCATTTT
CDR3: CASRISTESNQPQHF

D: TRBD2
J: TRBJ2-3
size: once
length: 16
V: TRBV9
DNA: TGTGCCAGCAGCGTAGACTCGGGAGGGAATCTAGATACGCAGTATTTT
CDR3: CASSVDSGGNLDTQYF

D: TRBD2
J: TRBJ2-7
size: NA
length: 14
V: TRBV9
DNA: TGTGCCACACCCCGGCTTATAGCGGGAGGCGAGCAGTACTTC
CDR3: CATPRLIAGGEQYF

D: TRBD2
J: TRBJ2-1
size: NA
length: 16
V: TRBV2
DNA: TGTGCCAGCAGTGAAGCGGGACTAGCGCCCAACAATGAGCAGTTCTTC
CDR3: CASSEAGLAPNNEQFF

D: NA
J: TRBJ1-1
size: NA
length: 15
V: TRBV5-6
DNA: TGTGCCAGCAGCCTGCGTCCGGGGGGTTACACTGAAGCTTTCTTT
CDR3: CASSLRPGGYTEAFF

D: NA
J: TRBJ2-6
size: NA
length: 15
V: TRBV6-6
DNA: TGTGCCAGTCAACGGGGTCTCACTGGGGCCAACGTCCTGACTTTC
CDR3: CASQRGLTGANVLTF

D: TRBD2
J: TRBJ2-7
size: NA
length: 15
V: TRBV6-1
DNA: TGTGCCAGCAGTGCCCTTAGCGGGAGCTCCTACGAGCAGTACTTC
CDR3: CASSALSGSSYEQYF

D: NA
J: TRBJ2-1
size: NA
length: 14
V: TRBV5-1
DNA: TGCGCCAGCAGCTTGGTAGGACCGAGGGGTGAGCAGTTCTTC
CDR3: CASSLVGPRGEQFF

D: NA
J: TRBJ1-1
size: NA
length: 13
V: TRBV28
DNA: TGTGCCAGCAATGAACAGGGTGGGACTGAAGCTTTCTTT
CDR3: CASNEQGGTEAFF

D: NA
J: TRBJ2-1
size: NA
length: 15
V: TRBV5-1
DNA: TGCGCCAGCAGCTTGACTCTGGACGGCTTCAATGAGCAGTTCTTC
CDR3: CASSLTLDGFNEQFF

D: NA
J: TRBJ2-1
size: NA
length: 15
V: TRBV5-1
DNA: TGCGCCAGCAGCTTGGTTGGGGGTAGAAACGATGAGCAGTTCTTC
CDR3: CASSLVGGRNDEQFF

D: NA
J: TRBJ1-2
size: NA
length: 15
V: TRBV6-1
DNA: TGTGCCACCTTTACACGGGACACCGCCGTAAGGGGCTACACCTTC
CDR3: CATFTRDTAVRGYTF

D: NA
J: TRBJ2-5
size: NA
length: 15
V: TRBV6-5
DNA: TGTGCCAGCAGCAGGACCCTGCTGGGTGGAGAGACCCAGTACTTC
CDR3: CASSRTLLGGETQYF

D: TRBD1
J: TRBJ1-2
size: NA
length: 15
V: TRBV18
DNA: TGTGCCAGCTCACTAGGACAGGGCGTTGGCTATGGCTACACCTTC
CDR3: CASSLGQGVGYGYTF

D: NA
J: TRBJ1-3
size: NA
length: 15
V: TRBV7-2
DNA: TGTGCCAGCAGCCCCCCGGGGCTCTCTGGAAACACCATATATTTT
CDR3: CASSPPGLSGNTIYF

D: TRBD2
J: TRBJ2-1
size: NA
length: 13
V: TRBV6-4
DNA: TGTGCCAGCAGCTGGACTAGCGGGAATGAGCAGTTCTTC
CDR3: CASSWTSGNEQFF

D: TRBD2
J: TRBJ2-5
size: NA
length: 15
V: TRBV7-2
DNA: TGTGCCAGCAGCTTAGGGGGACTAAATCAAGAGACCCAGTACTTC
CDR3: CASSLGGLNQETQYF

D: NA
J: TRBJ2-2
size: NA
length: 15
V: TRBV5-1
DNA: TGCGCCAGCAGCTTGATGCGACGGTCTACCGGGGAGCTGTTTTTT
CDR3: CASSLMRRSTGELFF

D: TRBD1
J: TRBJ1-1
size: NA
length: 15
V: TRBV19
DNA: TGTGCCAGTAGTCCTATCGACAGGGTAAGCACTGAAGCTTTCTTT
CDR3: CASSPIDRVSTEAFF

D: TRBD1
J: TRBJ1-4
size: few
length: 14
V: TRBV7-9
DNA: TGTGCCAGCAGCTACGGACAGGGGCGCGAAAAACTGTTTTTT
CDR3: CASSYGQGREKLFF

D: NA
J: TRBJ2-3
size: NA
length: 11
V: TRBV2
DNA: TGTGCCAGCAAGACAACAGATACGCAGTATTTT
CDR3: CASKTTDTQYF